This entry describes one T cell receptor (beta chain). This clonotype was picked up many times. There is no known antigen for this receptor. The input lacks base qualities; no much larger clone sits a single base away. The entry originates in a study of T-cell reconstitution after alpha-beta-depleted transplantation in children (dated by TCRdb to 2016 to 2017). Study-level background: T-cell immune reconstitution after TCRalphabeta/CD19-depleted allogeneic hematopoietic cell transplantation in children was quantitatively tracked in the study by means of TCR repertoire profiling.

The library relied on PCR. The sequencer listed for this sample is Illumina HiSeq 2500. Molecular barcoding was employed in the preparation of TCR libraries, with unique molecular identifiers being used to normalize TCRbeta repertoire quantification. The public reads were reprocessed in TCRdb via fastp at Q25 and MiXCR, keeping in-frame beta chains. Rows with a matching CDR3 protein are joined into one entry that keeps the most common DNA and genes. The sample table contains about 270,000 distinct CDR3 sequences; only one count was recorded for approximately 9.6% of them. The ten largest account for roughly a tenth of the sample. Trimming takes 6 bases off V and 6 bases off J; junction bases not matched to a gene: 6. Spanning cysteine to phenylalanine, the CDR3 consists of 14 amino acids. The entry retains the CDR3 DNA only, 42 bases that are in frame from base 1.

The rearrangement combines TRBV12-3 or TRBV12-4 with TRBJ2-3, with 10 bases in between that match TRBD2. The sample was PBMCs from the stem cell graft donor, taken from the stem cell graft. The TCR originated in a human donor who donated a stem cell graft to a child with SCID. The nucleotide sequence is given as TGTGCCAGCAGACTAGCGGGGCGGGGGGATACGCAGTATTTT. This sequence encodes CASRLAGRGDTQYF.